This TCR beta chain was profiled in a study of T cell repertoires in cytomegalovirus infection (dated 2019 in TCRdb). With regard to the full study: The peptide stimulations were aimed at well-studied HLA-B-restricted epitopes as well as recently identified HLA-C-restricted CMV epitopes, whose presentation resists viral immunomodulation. Donor HLA type was relevant to the analysis, because carriage of CMV infection together with the matching HLA type was indicated by public TCR beta signatures.

The sequencer listed for this sample is Illumina HiSeq 1500. Through fastp at Q25 and MiXCR, TCRdb rebuilt clones from the public reads, retaining in-frame beta chains. Every CDR3 protein is listed once, alongside the most common genes and DNA of its rows. The sample table records 160,000 or so distinct CDR3 sequences; roughly a fifth of these occur just once. The top ten hold roughly 25% of the sample. The sample's treatment or condition label, decoded: in vitro stimulation with specific CMV peptide epitopes to enrich CMV-specific T cells. This clonotype was recorded many times. What antigen it recognizes has not been identified. No base-level quality is on record; no much larger clone is a single base apart. Paper-wide results and their limitations: Cumulative frequency of public TCR beta family members discriminated carriers of CMV infection plus the relevant HLA type in this cohort and an independent 352-donor cohort. The ex vivo response was dominated by HLA-C-restricted CMV-specific TCR beta clonotypes, which also provided the single most frequent clonotype in two of eight donors.

This sample comprised CD8+ T cells from cultured PBMCs, obtained from culture after CMV antigen stimulation. The clonotype comes from a human donor in good health (CMV status not recorded). Some clones in this sample may be carry-over from other donors' samples.

The CDR3 amino acid sequence is: CSAMALVEENIQYF. Read as DNA, the sequence is TGCAGTGCTATGGCCCTAGTAGAAGAAAACATTCAGTACTTC. The chain joins TRBV20-1 to TRBJ2-4; the D segment cannot be called with confidence. The germline V gene (reference sequence) provides CDR1 DFQATT and CDR2 SNEGSKA. The CDR3, from cysteine to phenylalanine, totals 14 residues. The kept DNA is CDR3 alone, 42 bases in frame from the first base. Between the V and J ends, shortened by 4 bases and 5 bases respectively, the junction contains 15 bases.